This entry lists 29 T cell receptor beta chains sequenced from one sample in a study of low-dose radiotherapy and immunotherapy resistance in tumors. First-strand cDNA relied on TRAV- and TRBV-specific primers spanning alpha and beta chains. Both a constant-region primer and a V-primer adapter served to amplify TCRs across roughly 20 PCR cycles. In TCRdb, the reads were re-called with MiXCR into one record per CDR3 protein. The sample shows nearly 95,000 distinct CDR3 sequences, 9.4% of them seen only once. As for time point: before trial treatment. The input for sequencing was PBMCs, taken before treatment. These receptor sequences come from a male donor with prostate cancer.

J is TRBJ2-7 and V is TRBV27; 14 nucleotides line up with TRBD2. With V trimmed by 4 bases and J by 4 bases, 9 bases remained unmatched. The CDR3 spans 17 residues. CDR1 and CDR2 (germline): MNHEY, SMNVEV (reference sequence). The CDR3 DNA sequence: TGTGCCAGCAGTTCATGGGGGACTAGCGGGAGTAGGTACGAGCAGTACTTC. This codes for CASSSWGTSGSRYEQYF.

This clonotype showed up many times. The chain joins TRBV5-1 to TRBJ2-2; D may be TRBD1 or TRBD2 (5 bases each). V gave up 3 bases and J gave up 0 bases, with 9 bases separating them. Germline-derived CDR1 and CDR2 are SGHRS and YFSETQ. The CDR3 contains 15 residues. CDR3 sequence (DNA): TGCGCCAGCAGCTCCGGGACGGCGAACACCGGGGAGCTGTTTTTT. Protein product: CASSSGTANTGELFF.

Ten or more counts support this clonotype. The rearrangement links TRBV20-1 to TRBJ2-7; perhaps TRBD1 as D (5 bases). Germline lookup yields CDR1 DFQATT and CDR2 SNEGSKA (reference sequence). V lost 3 bases to trimming and J lost 1 base, with 13 bases between them. The CDR3 is 14 amino acids. CDR3 loop: CSASFPDTSYEQYF. The DNA for the CDR3 is TGCAGTGCTAGTTTCCCGGACACTTCCTACGAGCAGTACTTC.

This clonotype was observed at least ten times. This chain uses TRBV20-1 with TRBJ2-7, with 7 bases matching TRBD2. Germline-derived CDR1 and CDR2 are DFQATT and SNEGSKA (reference sequence). Unmatched junction bases numbered 4, after V lost 5 bases and J lost 0 bases. This CDR3 is built from 13 residues. The CDR3 protein is CSAPSGSSYEQYF. In nucleotides, the CDR3 is TGCAGTGCTCCTAGCGGAAGCTCCTACGAGCAGTACTTC.

There are many counts of this clonotype. The rearrangement uses TRBV2 and TRBJ2-4; D gene unclear. Trimming removed 2 bases at V and 0 bases at J, with 20 bases between. Germline V gene sequence: CDR1 SNHLY, CDR2 FYNNEI. This CDR3 region has 19 residues. The CDR3 nucleotides read TGTGCCAGCAGTGAACCACCCCGCGCGAGGTGGCTAGCCAAAAACATTCAGTACTTC. Translating gives CASSEPPRARWLAKNIQYF.

In this sample, this clonotype turned up many times. This chain joins TRBV7-2 and TRBJ2-7; the D gene is possibly TRBD1 (5 bases). Germline CDR1 reads SGHTA; CDR2 reads FQGNSA. This CDR3 is built from 14 residues. The ends were cut back, 0 bases at V and 3 bases at J, with 9 bases in the middle. The DNA for the CDR3 is TGTGCCAGCAGCTTAGCTAGGGGCGGCTACGAGCAGTACTTC. Its translation: CASSLARGGYEQYF.

This clonotype was found many times. The chain has TRBV3-1 and TRBJ2-5; the match to TRBD1 covers 9 bases. The CDR3 totals 15 residues. V dropped 5 bases and J dropped 5; count of bases not matched to a gene: 9. Germline V gene data show CDR1 as LGHDT and CDR2 as YNNKEL (reference sequence). CDR3 in DNA: TGTGCCAGCAGCACCTCGACAGGGGGTCGGGAGACCCAGTACTTC. Its translation is CASSTSTGGRETQYF.

This clonotype has only a few counts. With a much larger clone just one base away, this may be a read error. V usage is TRBV4-3 and J usage is TRBJ2-7, with D possibly matching TRBD1 (5 bases). This CDR3 spans 16 amino acids. Per germline, CDR1 LGHNA and CDR2 YSLEER. V gave up 0 bases and J gave up 2 bases, with 14 bases separating them. This CDR3 reads CASSQDRAGKAYEQYF. CDR3 nucleotides: TGCGCCAGCAGCCAAGATAGGGCAGGGAAGGCCTACGAGCAGTACTTC.

Notes on this clonotype: A far more abundant clone sits one base away, making this likely a read error. The chain joins TRBV6-1 to TRBJ2-7; TRBD1 or TRBD2 may be the D gene (6 bases each). V lost 6 bases and J lost 7, with 22 bases in between. In germline, CDR1 is MNHNS, CDR2 SASEGT. CDR3 length equals 15 residues. The CDR3 DNA reads TGTGCCAGCAGGTCACAGGTGGGGGGCTACAATGAGCAGTACTTC. Protein sequence: CASRSQVGGYNEQYF.

This clonotype was seen at least ten times. V is TRBV11-3 and J is TRBJ2-3; D is tentatively TRBD1 or TRBD2 (5 bases each). Deletions cut 3 bases from V and 0 bases from J, with 10 bases between. This CDR3 spans 15 amino acids. Germline-derived CDR1 and CDR2 are SGHNT and YENEEA. The CDR3 loop reads CASSLGTLSTDTQYF. The CDR3, as DNA: TGTGCCAGCAGCTTGGGGACGCTAAGCACAGATACGCAGTATTTT.

This clonotype was counted at least ten times. The chain is built from TRBV28 and TRBJ2-2; D is perhaps TRBD1 or TRBD2 (5 bases each). The CDR3 is made up of 14 amino acids. V gave up 1 base and J gave up 6 bases, with 9 bases separating them. Germline-derived CDR1 and CDR2 are MDHEN and SYDVKM. CDR3 region: CASSLLRGAGELFF. CDR3 nucleotide sequence: TGTGCCAGCAGTTTATTACGAGGGGCCGGGGAGCTGTTTTTT.

This clonotype was recorded many times. This sequence joins TRBV6-2 or TRBV6-3 and TRBJ2-3; TRBD2 matches at 14 bases. Germline V CDR1 and CDR2: MNHEY, SVGEGT. J lost 1 base, V lost 5 bases, and 5 bases had no gene match. CDR3 length equals 17 residues. The CDR3 DNA follows: TGTGCCAGCAGTGCGGGACTAGCGGGAGTCGGCACAGATACGCAGTATTTT. Translated, it gives CASSAGLAGVGTDTQYF.

This clonotype was counted ten times or more. The rearrangement links TRBV7-6 to TRBJ2-1; 14 positions agree with TRBD2. V trimming: 5 bases; J trimming: 7 bases; junction bases outside the gene matches: 7. This CDR3 spans 16 amino acids. The germline gives CDR1 SGHVS, CDR2 FNYEAQ. The DNA of the CDR3 is TGTGCCAGCAGCATGGGGACTAGCGGGAGCGGGAATGAGCAGTTCTTC. Translating gives CASSMGTSGSGNEQFF.

This chain links TRBV27 with TRBJ1-6; D perhaps matches TRBD1 (5 bases). Germline V gene sequence: CDR1 MNHEY, CDR2 SMNVEV (reference sequence). The V end lost 1 base, the J end lost 13 bases, and 14 bases lay between the germline ends. This CDR3 has 14 amino acids. The CDR3 loop reads CASSLLKGDRPLHF. CDR3 coding DNA: TGTGCCAGCAGTTTATTGAAAGGGGATAGGCCCCTCCACTTT.

The sample holds many counts of this clonotype. The chain carries TRBV18 and TRBJ2-7, with D possibly being TRBD1 (6 bases). Germline loops: CDR1 KGHSH, CDR2 LQKENI. The CDR3 consists of 14 residues. The V gene lost 4 bases and the J gene lost 0 bases, with 10 bases spanning the gap. DNA for the CDR3: TGTGCCAGCTCACTGGGACAAAGCTCCTACGAGCAGTACTTC. Its translation: CASSLGQSSYEQYF.

This clonotype was counted at least ten times. The CDR3, as DNA: TGCGCCAGCAGCTTGAGTGGGCAGACTGGGGCCAACGTCCTGACTTTC. Translated: CASSLSGQTGANVLTF. The rearrangement links TRBV5-1 to TRBJ2-6, with D unclear. Germline V gene lookup returns CDR1 SGHRS and CDR2 YFSETQ. V shed 1 base and J shed 2 bases, with 10 bases lying between them. The CDR3 is made up of 16 amino acids.

Many counts were recorded for this clonotype. This sequence joins TRBV10-3 and TRBJ2-1, with 9 bases aligning to TRBD1. Losses at the gene ends were 5 bases for V and 7 bases for J; bases not matched to a gene: 9. CDR1 is ENHRY, CDR2 SYGVKD, per germline. The CDR3 length is 15 residues. The CDR3 protein is CAISPSGTGINEQFF. The CDR3 coding sequence is TGTGCCATCAGTCCAAGCGGGACAGGGATAAATGAGCAGTTCTTC.

To note about this clonotype: This may be a read error: a much more frequent sequence differs by one nucleotide. The chain recombines TRBV4-2 with TRBJ2-5; 15 nucleotides match TRBD2. The germline CDR1 and CDR2 sequences are LGHNA and YNFKEQ. Unmatched junction bases numbered 0, after V lost 6 bases and J lost 7 bases. The CDR3 spans 13 residues. As DNA, the CDR3 is TGTGCCAGCAGGGGACTAGCGGGAGGGACCCAGTACTTC. Translation gives CASRGLAGGTQYF.

This clonotype was recorded at least ten times. The V gene is TRBV10-3, the J gene TRBJ1-2; D not certain. In germline, CDR1 is ENHRY, CDR2 SYGVKD. The V end was cut by 2 bases, the J end by 2 bases, with 6 bases between. This CDR3 comprises 13 residues. DNA for the CDR3: TGTGCCATCAGTGAGGGCCGGAACTATGGCTACACCTTC. This gives the protein CAISEGRNYGYTF.

This clonotype was seen ten or more times. This chain joins TRBV27 and TRBJ2-7; 12 bases line up with TRBD1. The V and J ends lost 0 bases and 6 bases, in that order; junction bases with no gene match: 6. CDR1 is MNHEY and CDR2 is SMNVEV in the germline V gene (reference sequence). The CDR3 runs 16 residues. The DNA for the CDR3 is TGTGCCAGCAGTTTATCCGGGACAGGGGGCTTGAGCGAGCAGTACTTC. It is translated as CASSLSGTGGLSEQYF.

This clonotype has a handful of counts. This chain connects TRBV28 to TRBJ1-5, with TRBD1 identical over 8 bases. In germline, CDR1 is MDHEN, CDR2 SYDVKM. The CDR3 consists of 16 residues. The J segment lost 2 bases and the V segment lost 5 bases, leaving 8 bases of the junction unmatched. Here the CDR3 reads CASSPRTGLGNQPQHF. The DNA for the CDR3 is TGTGCCAGCAGTCCTAGGACAGGGTTGGGCAATCAGCCCCAGCATTTT.

This clonotype was seen only a few times. The rearrangement links TRBV5-5 to TRBJ2-1; 14 nucleotides match TRBD2. V lost 2 bases and J lost 9; bases outside the gene matches: 10. Germline V gives CDR1 SGHKS, CDR2 YYEKEE (reference sequence). This CDR3 region has 17 residues. The CDR3 DNA sequence: TGTGCCAGCAGCTTAGCCCAGGGACTAGCGGGAGTGGGTGAGCAGTTCTTC. It specifies CASSLAQGLAGVGEQFF.

The sample holds many counts of this clonotype. The chain employs TRBV30 and TRBJ1-5; D ambiguous. The CDR3 covers 15 residues. Trimming took 0 bases from V and 0 from J, leaving 9 bases between them. Per the germline V gene, CDR1 is GTSNPN and CDR2 is SVGIG (reference sequence). The CDR3 region has the DNA TGTGCCTGGAGTGTACCCGGGAATAGCAATCAGCCCCAGCATTTT. Its translation: CAWSVPGNSNQPQHF.

At least ten counts were recorded for this clonotype. The rearrangement joins TRBV10-3 to TRBJ2-2; 8 nucleotides agree with TRBD2. The CDR3 runs to 15 residues. Germline values: CDR1 ENHRY, CDR2 SYGVKD. Trimming cost V 7 bases and J 6 bases; bases outside gene matches: 10. For the CDR3, the DNA is TGTGCCATCACTACCAAAGCGGGAGTGGCCGGGGAGCTGTTTTTT. Translation: CAITTKAGVAGELFF.

This clonotype was seen at least ten times. This chain joins TRBV7-2 and TRBJ2-3; weak D call: TRBD2 (6 bases). The germline V gene encodes CDR1 SGHTA and CDR2 FQGNSA. Trimming left V 5 bases short and J 2 bases short, with 11 bases between. The length of the CDR3 is 14 residues. CDR3 sequence: CASSGRDSTDTQYF. CDR3 DNA: TGTGCCAGCAGCGGCCGGGACTCCACAGATACGCAGTATTTT. Full variable domain (remainder filled in from reference TRBV7-2 and TRBJ2-3): GAGVSQSPSNKVTEKGKDVELRCDPISGHTALYWYRQSLGQGLEFLIYFQGNSAPDKSGLPSDRFSAERTGGSVSTLTIQRTQQEDSAVYLCASSGRDSTDTQYFGPGTRLTVL.

A word on this clonotype: A far larger clone is just one base off, so this is likely a read error. This chain joins TRBV14 and TRBJ2-7; possible D gene TRBD2, 6 bases. CDR3 length: 16 amino acids. CDR1 SGHDN and CDR2 FVKESK come from the germline V gene. Trimming removed 1 base at V and 7 bases at J, with 20 bases between. The CDR3 is CASSQVRDSLRDEQYF. The CDR3 nucleotides read TGTGCCAGCAGCCAAGTAAGGGACTCCCTGAGGGATGAGCAGTACTTC.

This clonotype was counted only a few times. The chain carries TRBV24-1 and TRBJ2-1, with TRBD2 matching over 8 bases. Looked up from germline, CDR1 is KGHDR and CDR2 is SFDVKD. The CDR3 loop spans 16 amino acids. With 3 bases clipped from V and 7 bases from J, the junction kept 10 bases outside the gene matches. CDR3: CATSDATSGYGNEQFF. CDR3 nucleotide sequence: TGTGCCACCAGTGATGCAACTAGCGGATATGGGAATGAGCAGTTCTTC.

Ten or more counts support this clonotype. The rearrangement uses TRBV11-3 and TRBJ2-5, with TRBD1 identical over 7 bases. After removal of 4 bases from V and 5 bases from J, the junction contained 4 bases not matched to a gene. CDR3 length equals 13 residues. Germline loops: CDR1 SGHNT, CDR2 YENEEA. This CDR3 is CASSSTGFETQYF. CDR3 in DNA: TGTGCCAGCAGCTCGACAGGGTTCGAGACCCAGTACTTC.

This clonotype has at least ten counts. V and J are TRBV29-1 and TRBJ2-7; maybe TRBD1 (6 bases). Germline V CDR1 and CDR2: SQVTM, ANQGSEA. There are 11 residues in the CDR3. V lost 7 bases, J lost 7 bases, and 14 bases lay in between. CDR3 nucleotide sequence: TGCAGCGCTCGGGACAAGAGGGAGCAGTACTTC. The encoded protein is CSARDKREQYF.